These 6 T cell receptor beta chains came from one sample sequenced in a study of T cell repertoires in cytomegalovirus infection. Their recognized antigens are unknown. TCRdb re-called the reads with MiXCR, one entry per CDR3 protein. The sample lists approximately 89,000 distinct CDR3 sequences, roughly a quarter seen once, with around 50% in the top ten. Material: CD8+ T cells from cultured PBMCs, obtained from culture after CMV antigen stimulation. The receptors stem from a human donor in good health (CMV status not recorded). Some clones in this sample may be carry-over from other donors' samples.

This clonotype has at least ten counts. The rearrangement links TRBV6-2 or TRBV6-3 to TRBJ1-2; 9 bases agree with TRBD1. Germline CDR1 is MNHEY and CDR2 is SVGEGT. The CDR3 is 18 residues long. The V gene end was trimmed by 2 bases and the J gene end by 2 bases; junction bases not matched to a gene: 12. The CDR3 loop is CASSYSEDRGEGNYGYTF. Here the CDR3 DNA reads TGTGCCAGCAGTTACAGCGAGGACAGGGGCGAAGGCAACTATGGCTACACCTTC.

This clonotype was seen only a few times. Its ends do not fully match the called genes, so a read error is possible. The V and J genes are TRBV20-1 and TRBJ2-1; 8 bases line up with TRBD2. The CDR3 consists of 18 residues. Germline lookup yields CDR1 DFQATT and CDR2 SNEGSKA (reference sequence). The CDR3 spells CSARDPLGGGLSSNEQFF. CDR3 nucleotides: TGCAGTGCTAGAGACCCTCTTGGCGGGGGGCTCTCCTCCAATGAGCAGTTCTTC.

CDR3 in DNA: TGTGCCAGCACCCCCGGACGGCTCAATCAGCCCCAGCATTTT. It yields the protein CASTPGRLNQPQHF. The chain uses TRBV2 and TRBJ1-5, with unresolved D. The CDR3 spans 14 residues. Germline values: CDR1 SNHLY, CDR2 FYNNEI. V was pared by 7 bases and J by 3 bases, with 13 bases between.

This chain connects TRBV12-3 or TRBV12-4 to TRBJ2-4; D call uncertain. This CDR3 is 16 amino acids long. V lost 4 bases, J lost 1 base, and 14 bases lay in between. DNA for the CDR3: TGTGCCAGCAGTTCGCGGACCTTCGGGGCCAAAAACATTCAGTACTTC. Protein product: CASSSRTFGAKNIQYF.

This clonotype occurred a few times. The V and J genes are TRBV7-3 and TRBJ2-1, with TRBD2 identical over 10 bases. Losses at the gene ends were 2 bases for V and 5 bases for J; bases not matched to a gene: 3. Germline CDR1 and CDR2: SGHTA and FQGTGA. This CDR3 spans 15 amino acids. CDR3 in DNA: TGTGCCAGCAGCTTAGTTAGCGGGGGGAACAATGAGCAGTTCTTC. Residues: CASSLVSGGNNEQFF.

This clonotype appeared a few times. This chain uses TRBV25-1 with TRBJ1-1, with no clear D. The CDR3 spans 14 residues. With 2 bases removed from V and 9 bases from J, the gap between germline ends came to 16 bases. The germline V gene encodes CDR1 MGHDK and CDR2 SYGVNS. The CDR3 reads CASSEGGEEGQAFF. The CDR3 region has the DNA TGTGCCAGCAGTGAAGGAGGTGAGGAGGGCCAAGCTTTCTTT.